This TCR beta chain was sequenced for a study of regulatory T cells in long-lasting Graves disease. General study findings and limits: The study found lower TCR diversity in persistent Graves' patients than in newly diagnosed ones.

Sequencing libraries for TCR beta were prepared with iRepertoire HTBI primers and Arm-PCR of CDR3 regions. In TCRdb, the multiplex PCR reads were re-called with MiXCR into one record per CDR3 protein. The table has about 470,000 distinct CDR3 sequences, 15% seen once; the top ten hold approximately 15%. Trimming pared 4 bases from V and 9 bases from J, leaving 13 bases between. The CDR3 runs to 13 residues. Germline-derived CDR1 and CDR2 are SNHLY and FYNNEI. Time point indicated: newly diagnosed GD, antithyroid drugs for less than 3 months. Following extraction of RNA from PBMCs, that RNA was used to make the TCR library. This clonotype has at least ten counts. Its antigen is as yet unknown. The same sample was also studied in work on T cells in Graves' hyperthyroidism and ophthalmopathy. This second study notes: First-round RT-PCR of the TCR CDR3 relied on the HTBI primer set.

The chain uses TRBV2 and TRBJ2-1; D remains unclear. The TCR comes from a woman between 25 and 40 years old with Graves disease. Sequences were derived from peripheral blood mononuclear cells (PBMCs), sampled at new diagnosis, from a patient treated with antithyroid drugs. The CDR3 sequence is CASSGAIIGEQFF. CDR3 nucleotides: TGTGCCAGCAGTGGGGCCATAATCGGTGAGCAGTTCTTC.